This T cell receptor beta chain was recorded in a study of blood T cell repertoires in COVID-19. The CDR3 has 16 residues. Germline V gene data show CDR1 as SGHNT and CDR2 as YYREEE (reference sequence). V was cut by 2 bases and J by 1 base, with 13 bases left in between. Generated by immunoSEQ multiplex PCR, the TCRdb table keeps only in-frame clones and is missing some. Of approximately 250,000 clones listed, about 87% are singletons. This chain connects TRBV5-4 to TRBJ1-3, with D possibly being TRBD1 (5 bases). Source material: peripheral blood. This TCR was sampled from a woman aged 55-75 years with COVID-19, enrolled during active disease. The CDR3 sequence is CASSFPGDPSGNTIYF. CDR3 nucleotides: TGTGCCAGCAGCTTTCCGGGGGATCCATCTGGAAACACCATATATTTT.